This TCR beta chain was captured by sequencing in a study of cytomegalovirus exposure and HLA in healthy donors. This clone was observed a single time. What it recognizes is unknown. With 6 bases clipped from V and 7 bases from J, the junction kept 13 bases outside the gene matches. CDR3 length: 16 amino acids. Germline CDR1 SNHLY, CDR2 FYNNEI. Amplification used 60 Vbeta primers and 13 Jbeta primers. Using immunoSEQ multiplex PCR, the repertoire was profiled, and TCRdb retains in-frame clones only, with some absent. The table records 150,000 to 200,000 clones, around four fifths of them present only once. Study-wide findings and caveats: There were around 160 TCR beta chains listed as cytomegalovirus-associated. Later work found most CMV-associated TCR beta chains apparently HLA-restricted.

V is TRBV2 and J is TRBJ1-5; 9 bases agree with TRBD1. Sequences were obtained from PBMCs. The receptor was isolated from a woman in her 30s in good health and CMV-seropositive. The CDR3 loop is CASSPTTGTGSQPQHF. As DNA, the CDR3 is TGTGCCAGCAGCCCCACAACCGGGACAGGGTCCCAGCCCCAGCATTTT.